Listed below are T cell receptor beta chains from one sample, sequenced in a study of blood T cell repertoires in COVID-19. The protocol was immunoSEQ multiplex PCR, while the TCRdb copy is restricted to in-frame clones and leaves out a portion. In the table there are about 88,000 clones, roughly 90% of which are singletons. The sequenced sample was peripheral blood. Every receptor here comes from a man aged 55-75 years with acute or convalescent COVID-19. CDR3s leave out the opening cysteine and the closing phenylalanine or tryptophan. The order of the fields is V gene, J gene, D gene, CDR3 protein. A D gene is named only where the DNA matches it firmly.

TRBV9	TRBJ2-1	TRBD2	ASSVSRGGPV
TRBV28	TRBJ2-5	TRBD1	ASSQGQSYQETQY
TRBV28	TRBJ2-1	TRBD1	ASSSPGTGRNEQF
TRBV4-2	TRBJ2-2	TRBD2	ASSPGGASGWTGELF
TRBV6-5	TRBJ2-1	.	ASTHPSGEQF
TRBV27	TRBJ2-5	TRBD2	ASSSQGTSGSGETQY
TRBV27	TRBJ1-5	TRBD1	ASSLEPAGGMH
TRBV27	TRBJ2-7	.	ASSTRGEQY
TRBV29-1	TRBJ1-1	TRBD1	SVQTGVEAF
TRBV11-2	TRBJ2-3	TRBD2	ASGPQTSGRVTQY
TRBV20-1	TRBJ2-1	TRBD2	SASGDSGRPDEQF
TRBV11-2	TRBJ2-5	TRBD2	ASSLGTGGQETQY
TRBV5-6	TRBJ1-4	.	ASSSGSGNEKLF
TRBV11-1	TRBJ2-1	TRBD2	ASSRGLADNEQF
TRBV6-5	TRBJ2-2	.	ASSPGGNTGELF
TRBV10-3	TRBJ1-1	TRBD1	AISPGQGEYTEAF
TRBV28	TRBJ1-5	.	ASSTGKRNQPQH
TRBV4-3	TRBJ1-2	.	ASSQDRGGYT
TRBV28	TRBJ2-1	.	ASSLGGFDNEQF
TRBV18	TRBJ2-3	TRBD1	ASSLTGADTQY
TRBV5-1	TRBJ1-2	TRBD1	ASSLGGTGNYGYT
TRBV5-1	TRBJ2-3	TRBD1	ASSLAVDRVTDTQY
TRBV11-2	TRBJ1-1	.	ASSLGRLGAF
TRBV29-1	TRBJ2-2	.	SSWTDTGELF
TRBV3-1/TRBV3-2	TRBJ1-4	.	ASSQDSATNEKLF
TRBV27	TRBJ2-7	TRBD2	ASSGTSGRAAYEQY
TRBV3-1/TRBV3-2	TRBJ1-1	TRBD1	ASSPTGPRGEAF
TRBV19	TRBJ2-3	.	ASSNLQGRDTDTQY
TRBV4-3	TRBJ2-1	TRBD2	ASSQALAGGPYNEQF
TRBV25-1	TRBJ2-2	.	ASRETGSTGELF
TRBV27	TRBJ1-5	TRBD1	ASSTSTGTGGGSNQPQH
TRBV19	TRBJ1-2	.	ASSIPSQGWNYGYT